This T cell receptor (beta chain) came from a study of CD8 T cells in ankylosing spondylitis. Study-wide results and limits: Disease-linked clones, CD8+, were relatively rare in peripheral blood. A motif of eight or nine highly homologous TCR beta variants was seen as apparently characteristic of ankylosing spondylitis blood.

Scientists made TCR beta libraries using quantitative 5'-RACE with molecular barcodes. TCRdb re-called the 5' RACE reads with MiXCR, one entry per CDR3 protein. This repertoire shows hundreds of thousands of distinct CDR3 sequences, approximately 10% found once; its top ten account for under 0.6%. J gave up 5 bases and V 6 bases, and 9 bases lay outside the gene matches. The CDR3 has 16 amino acids. Germline loops: CDR1 SGHTA, CDR2 FQGNSA. The sample holds many counts of this clonotype. Antigen unknown. The sequence came from a male donor with ankylosing spondylitis. The source material was blood, either unsorted or a sorted T cell fraction (not recorded which). The chain employs TRBV7-2 and TRBJ2-1; 11 bases match TRBD2. In nucleotides, the CDR3 is TGTGCCAGCAGTCGACGACTAGCGGGGAACCACAATGAGCAGTTCTTC. As protein: CASSRRLAGNHNEQFF.